This T cell receptor beta chain originates from a study of CD8+CD57+ T cells in acquired aplastic anemia. Profiles of TCR beta VDJ and CDR3 were generated from a genomic DNA template. TCRdb independently ran MiXCR on the reads; one entry per CDR3 protein. The sample contains around 180,000 distinct CDR3 sequences, approximately 48% of which appear only once. Flow cytometry had shown expanded CD8+CD57+ cells in the patients chosen for sequencing. The V gene lost 2 bases and the J gene lost 5 bases, with 13 bases spanning the gap. The CDR3 is 16 amino acids. Germline CDR1 SNHLY, CDR2 FYNNEI. The sequenced sample consisted of sorted CD4+, CD8+, or CD8+CD57+ T cells (not recorded which) from PBMCs. J is TRBJ1-6 and V is TRBV2, with a weak D call TRBD1 (6 bases). The receptor was derived from a human donor with aplastic anemia. The CDR3 DNA is TGTGCCAGCAGTGAAAAATGGGGGGCGAATAATTCACCCCTCCACTTT. It encodes CASSEKWGANNSPLHF.